The present T cell receptor (beta chain) was sequenced within a study of cytomegalovirus exposure and HLA in healthy donors. General study points: There was a cluster of highly shared sequence variants that was likely a sequencing artifact.

PCR amplification relied on 60 Vbeta primers (plus 13 Jbeta primers). Per the original methods: In a later analysis, some 80 million unique TCR beta chains included roughly 11 million shared by two or more donors. TCRdb's table, derived via immunoSEQ multiplex PCR, lists solely in-frame clones and lacks some. V and J calls and clone size are copied from that table; D and trimming were computed from the DNA. This table has about 120,000 clones, 75% to 85% appearing once. Trimming took 3 bases from V and 10 from J, leaving 12 bases between them. There are 11 residues in the CDR3. Germline values: CDR1 GTSNPN, CDR2 SVGIG (reference sequence). About this clone itself: Its specificity is unknown.

V and J are TRBV30 and TRBJ1-1, with a tentative D call TRBD1 (5 bases). The sample was PBMCs. The clonotype was recovered from a female donor in good health and CMV-seropositive. DNA for the CDR3: TGTGCCTGGAGGGATGGGGGAGGAGCTTTCTTT. It encodes CAWRDGGGAFF.